These T cell receptor beta chains were read from a single sample in a study of beta chain features in type 1 diabetes. TCRdb's table, derived via immunoSEQ multiplex PCR, lists solely in-frame clones and lacks some. Among some 44,000 clones, under 65% were seen once, and the ten largest hold approximately 2.1%. The sample taken for sequencing was Tregs from blood. The receptors derive from a woman under 30 in good health. CDR3s include the opening cysteine and the closing phenylalanine or tryptophan. A D gene is named only where the DNA matches it firmly. Clone size is given for some rows only: seen once, a few or many times, or a class if the clone is expanded.

d_gene: TRBD2
abundance: .
v_gene: TRBV5-4
j_gene: TRBJ2-3
CDR3aa: CASSLGDYTDTQYF
CDR3nt: TGTGCCAGCAGCTTGGGGGACTACACAGATACGCAGTATTTT

d_gene: .
abundance: .
v_gene: TRBV7-8
j_gene: TRBJ2-1
CDR3aa: CASTLSGHNEQFF
CDR3nt: TGTGCCAGCACCCTGAGCGGCCACAATGAGCAGTTCTTC

d_gene: .
abundance: .
v_gene: TRBV5-4
j_gene: TRBJ1-2
CDR3aa: CASSPKDSFYGYTF
CDR3nt: TGTGCCAGCAGCCCCAAGGACAGCTTCTATGGCTACACCTTC

d_gene: .
abundance: .
v_gene: TRBV6-5
j_gene: TRBJ1-6
CDR3aa: CASSYIGTGPNSPLHF
CDR3nt: TGTGCCAGCAGTTACATCGGCACAGGACCTAATTCACCCCTCCACTTT

d_gene: TRBD1
abundance: .
v_gene: TRBV6-5
j_gene: TRBJ1-1
CDR3aa: CASSSGQGTRAFF
CDR3nt: TGTGCCAGCAGTTCGGGACAGGGGACGCGAGCTTTCTTT

d_gene: .
abundance: .
v_gene: TRBV7-2
j_gene: TRBJ1-5
CDR3aa: CASSLGGIRGNQPQHF
CDR3nt: TGTGCCAGCAGCTTAGGAGGCATACGAGGCAATCAGCCCCAGCATTTT

d_gene: .
abundance: .
v_gene: TRBV19
j_gene: TRBJ1-5
CDR3aa: CASSIGRYSNQPQHF
CDR3nt: TGTGCCAGTAGTATTGGCAGGTATAGCAATCAGCCCCAGCATTTT

d_gene: .
abundance: .
v_gene: TRBV10-3
j_gene: TRBJ1-5
CDR3aa: CAIKEAGERSQPQHF
CDR3nt: TGTGCCATCAAGGAAGCAGGGGAACGTAGTCAGCCCCAGCATTTT

d_gene: TRBD1
abundance: medium-sized
v_gene: TRBV6-1
j_gene: TRBJ2-7
CDR3aa: CASSDWTGKGEQYF
CDR3nt: TGTGCCAGCAGTGACTGGACAGGGAAAGGCGAGCAGTACTTC

d_gene: .
abundance: .
v_gene: TRBV7-6
j_gene: TRBJ2-2
CDR3aa: CASSVGGRSTGELFF
CDR3nt: TGTGCCAGCAGCGTCGGGGGTCGGAGCACCGGGGAGCTGTTTTTT

d_gene: .
abundance: few
v_gene: TRBV7-8
j_gene: TRBJ2-1
CDR3aa: CASSLDGSPRQVKSYNEQFF
CDR3nt: TGTGCCAGCAGCTTAGACGGGAGCCCACGACAAGTCAAGTCCTACAATGAGCAGTTCTTC

d_gene: TRBD1
abundance: .
v_gene: TRBV15
j_gene: TRBJ1-1
CDR3aa: CATRMGQVLNTEAFF
CDR3nt: TGTGCCACCAGGATGGGACAGGTTTTGAACACTGAAGCTTTCTTT

d_gene: .
abundance: .
v_gene: TRBV30
j_gene: TRBJ1-3
CDR3aa: CAWRRPPSPFSGNTIYF
CDR3nt: TGTGCCTGGAGGAGACCCCCTAGTCCCTTCTCTGGAAACACCATATATTTT

d_gene: .
abundance: .
v_gene: TRBV5-5
j_gene: TRBJ2-1
CDR3aa: CASSPGFSYNEQFF
CDR3nt: TGTGCCAGCAGCCCGGGATTCTCCTACAATGAGCAGTTCTTC

d_gene: TRBD1
abundance: .
v_gene: TRBV9
j_gene: TRBJ2-3
CDR3aa: CASSVALGQGVNTQYF
CDR3nt: TGTGCCAGCAGCGTAGCCCTGGGACAGGGTGTGAATACGCAGTATTTT

d_gene: TRBD1
abundance: .
v_gene: TRBV6-5
j_gene: TRBJ1-2
CDR3aa: CASSSIGTGIYGYTF
CDR3nt: TGTGCCAGCAGTTCCATAGGGACAGGAATATATGGCTACACCTTC

d_gene: .
abundance: .
v_gene: TRBV5-4
j_gene: TRBJ1-1
CDR3aa: CASSFYQRGREAFF
CDR3nt: TGTGCCAGCAGCTTTTACCAAAGGGGTAGGGAAGCTTTCTTT

d_gene: TRBD1
abundance: .
v_gene: TRBV7-3
j_gene: TRBJ1-1
CDR3aa: CASSRQGATTEAFF
CDR3nt: TGTGCCAGCAGCAGACAGGGGGCCACGACTGAAGCTTTCTTT